This entry features one TCR beta chain sequence. The antigen remains unidentified. The data belong to a study of T cell repertoires in cytomegalovirus infection. About the research overall: Recently described HLA-C-restricted plus well-studied HLA-B-restricted CMV epitopes were used. Public TCR beta signatures marked donors with CMV infection and the matching HLA.

Study outcomes and limitations: The response measured ex vivo was dominated by TCR beta clonotypes (HLA-C-restricted and CMV-specific). Summed public TCR beta family frequency identified CMV carriers bearing the relevant HLA.

TCRdb re-called the reads through MiXCR, storing one row per CDR3 protein. The table includes roughly 700,000 distinct CDR3 sequences, around 31% detected once. Per the germline V gene, CDR1 is SGHRS and CDR2 is YFSETQ. The CDR3 consists of 15 residues. Trimming cost V 6 bases and J 2 bases, with 17 bases left between them. The clonotype comes from a human donor in good health (CMV status not recorded). Some clones in this sample may be carry-over from other donors' samples. Sequencing used cultured PBMCs, obtained from culture after CMV antigen stimulation. The J gene is TRBJ1-1, the V gene TRBV5-1; possible D gene TRBD1, 6 bases. CDR3 DNA sequence: TGCGCCAGCACCCTGGGGACAACAATTAACACTGAAGCTTTCTTT. It encodes CASTLGTTINTEAFF.